Detailed here is one T cell receptor beta chain. The data were obtained in a study of blood T cell repertoires in COVID-19. Study-level background: The cDNA or gDNA used as material had been derived from T cells, B-cell-depleted T cells, or PBMCs.

The V gene lost 6 bases and the J gene lost 4 bases, with 13 bases spanning the gap. Germline V lookup: CDR1 SQVTM, CDR2 ANQGSEA. The CDR3 length is 12 residues. The data were produced by immunoSEQ multiplex PCR, yet TCRdb's version contains in-frame clones alone and is incomplete. The sample has more than 150,000 clones, about 78% seen once. Researchers sorted participants into cohorts using their self-reported clinical history. The rearrangement links TRBV29-1 to TRBJ2-7, with D possibly being TRBD2 (6 bases). This TCR was sampled from a woman aged 45-59 years who had recovered from COVID-19. Sample: PBMCs or T cells enriched from blood (not recorded which). The CDR3 region has the DNA TGCAGCGTCCGGGAGCCTCTATACGAGCAGTACTTC. Amino acids: CSVREPLYEQYF.